The text below deals with one T cell receptor (beta chain). Its antigen is as yet unknown. This specimen belongs to a study of cytomegalovirus exposure and HLA in healthy donors. Study observations and caveats: Earlier findings revealed that most TCR beta V segments proved productive either about 87% or about 30% of the time. The study designated 160 or so TCR beta chains cytomegalovirus-associated.

Primers for the PCR totalled 60 Vbeta and 13 Jbeta. Measured with immunoSEQ multiplex PCR; TCRdb has only the in-frame clones, and not every one. This specimen shows around 46,000 clones; the ten leading clones hold about 1.2%. Nominal health characterized the donors when sampled, though unrecorded immune exposures were likely. CDR3 size: 16 residues. The V and J ends lost 3 bases and 7 bases, in that order; junction bases with no gene match: 9. The germline V gene encodes CDR1 MNHEY and CDR2 SMNVEV (reference sequence). The sequence was collected from a woman between 40 and 50 years old in good health and CMV-seronegative. The gene calls are TRBV27 and TRBJ2-1; 10 bases map to TRBD2. The source material was PBMCs. The CDR3 spells CASSFKAGGIRNEQFF. The CDR3 nucleotides read TGTGCCAGCAGTTTCAAAGCGGGAGGGATAAGGAATGAGCAGTTCTTC.